Reported below is one T cell receptor (beta chain). The CDR3 runs to 14 residues. V trimming: 0 bases; J trimming: 4 bases; junction bases outside the gene matches: 1. Germline V gives CDR1 SGHNT, CDR2 YYREEE (reference sequence). Here immunoSEQ multiplex PCR was the method, and the copy in TCRdb shows in-frame clones only, minus some. The sample gives fewer than 200,000 clones, around 83% of which show up once; 7.6% is in the top ten. The data are from a study of blood T cell repertoires in COVID-19. On the study more broadly: Italy, Spain and the United States were the sources of the convalescent and acute COVID-19 samples.

This sequence originates from a woman in her sixties or seventies with COVID-19, enrolled during active disease. The sample comprised peripheral blood. V and J are TRBV5-4 and TRBJ2-5; 9 bases are a match to TRBD2. DNA for the CDR3: TGTGCCAGCAGCTTGGAACTAGCGGGAGAGACCCAGTACTTC. It is translated as CASSLELAGETQYF.